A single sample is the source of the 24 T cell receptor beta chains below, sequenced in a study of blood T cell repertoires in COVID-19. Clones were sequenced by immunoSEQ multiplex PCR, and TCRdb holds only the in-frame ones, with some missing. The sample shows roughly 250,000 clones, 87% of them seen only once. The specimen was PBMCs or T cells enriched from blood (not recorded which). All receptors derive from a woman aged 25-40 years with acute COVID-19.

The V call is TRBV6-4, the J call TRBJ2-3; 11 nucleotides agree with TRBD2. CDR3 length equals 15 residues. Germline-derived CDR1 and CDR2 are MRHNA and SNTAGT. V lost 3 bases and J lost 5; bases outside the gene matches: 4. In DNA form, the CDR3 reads TGTGCCAGCAGTGAGACTAGCGGGACGTTAGATACGCAGTATTTT. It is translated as CASSETSGTLDTQYF.

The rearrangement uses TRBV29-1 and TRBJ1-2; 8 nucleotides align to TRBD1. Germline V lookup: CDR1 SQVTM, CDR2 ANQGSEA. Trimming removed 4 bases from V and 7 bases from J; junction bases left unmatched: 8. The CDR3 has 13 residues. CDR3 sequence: CSVGDRTRGGYTF. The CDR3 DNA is TGCAGCGTTGGGGACAGGACTCGGGGTGGCTACACCTTC.

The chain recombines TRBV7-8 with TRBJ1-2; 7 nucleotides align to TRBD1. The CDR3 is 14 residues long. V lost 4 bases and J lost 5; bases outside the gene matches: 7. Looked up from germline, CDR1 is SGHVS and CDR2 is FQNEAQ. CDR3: CASSSPTGRYGYTF. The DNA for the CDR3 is TGTGCCAGCAGCTCCCCGACAGGGAGGTATGGCTACACCTTC.

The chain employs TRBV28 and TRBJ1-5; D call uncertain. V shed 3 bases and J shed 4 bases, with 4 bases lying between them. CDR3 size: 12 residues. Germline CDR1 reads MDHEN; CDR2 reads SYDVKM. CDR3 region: CASSFRNQPQHF. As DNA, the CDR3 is TGTGCCAGCAGTTTTAGAAATCAGCCCCAGCATTTT.

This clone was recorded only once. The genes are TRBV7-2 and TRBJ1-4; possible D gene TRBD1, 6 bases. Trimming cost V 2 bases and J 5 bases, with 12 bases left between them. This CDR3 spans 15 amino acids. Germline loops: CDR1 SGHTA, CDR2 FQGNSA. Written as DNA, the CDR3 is TGTGCCAGCAGCTTATACAACAGGGAAAATGAAAAACTGTTTTTT. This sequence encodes CASSLYNRENEKLFF.

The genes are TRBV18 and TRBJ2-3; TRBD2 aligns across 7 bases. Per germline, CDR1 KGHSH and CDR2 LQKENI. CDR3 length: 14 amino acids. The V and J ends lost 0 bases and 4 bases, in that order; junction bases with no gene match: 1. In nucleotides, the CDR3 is TGTGCCAGCTCACCACCGGGGAGGGCAGATACGCAGTATTTT. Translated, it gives CASSPPGRADTQYF.

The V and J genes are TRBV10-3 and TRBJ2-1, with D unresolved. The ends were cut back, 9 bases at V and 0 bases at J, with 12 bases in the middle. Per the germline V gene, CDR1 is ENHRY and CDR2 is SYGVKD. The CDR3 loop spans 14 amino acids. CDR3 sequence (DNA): TGTGCCATAGGCAGCGAGAGCTCCTACAATGAGCAGTTCTTC. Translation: CAIGSESSYNEQFF.

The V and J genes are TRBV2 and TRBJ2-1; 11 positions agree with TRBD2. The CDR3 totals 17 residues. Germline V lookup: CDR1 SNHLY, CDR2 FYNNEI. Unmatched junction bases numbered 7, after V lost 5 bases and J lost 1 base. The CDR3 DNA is TGTGCCAGCAGTCTTCCGACTAGCGGGAATTCCTACAATGAGCAGTTCTTC. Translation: CASSLPTSGNSYNEQFF.

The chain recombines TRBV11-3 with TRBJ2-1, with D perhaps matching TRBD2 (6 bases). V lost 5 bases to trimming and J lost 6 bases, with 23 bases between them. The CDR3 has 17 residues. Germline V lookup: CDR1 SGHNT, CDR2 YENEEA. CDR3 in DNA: TGTGCCAGCAGCGCAAATCCCGGGACTGCCGCCCCCAATGAGCAGTTCTTC. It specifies CASSANPGTAAPNEQFF.

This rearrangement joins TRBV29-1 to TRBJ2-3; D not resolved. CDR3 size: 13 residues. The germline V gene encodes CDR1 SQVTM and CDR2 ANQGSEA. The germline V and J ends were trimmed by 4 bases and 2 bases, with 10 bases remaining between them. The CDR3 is CSVGPRLTDTQYF. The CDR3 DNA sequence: TGCAGCGTTGGACCAAGACTCACAGATACGCAGTATTTT.

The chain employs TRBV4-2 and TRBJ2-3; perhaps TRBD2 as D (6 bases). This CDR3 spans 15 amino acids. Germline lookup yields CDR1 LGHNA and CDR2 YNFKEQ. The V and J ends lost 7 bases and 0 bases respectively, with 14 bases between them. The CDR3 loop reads CASKRRGESTDTQYF. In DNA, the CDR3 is TGTGCCAGCAAAAGGCGGGGCGAGAGCACAGATACGCAGTATTTT.

The CDR3: CASTLRGDRETQYF. DNA of the CDR3: TGTGCCAGCACCCTCCGCGGGGATCGTGAGACCCAGTACTTC. The chain carries TRBV28 and TRBJ2-5, with a possible D match to TRBD2 (6 bases). V was pared by 7 bases and J by 5 bases, with 17 bases between. Germline-derived CDR1 and CDR2 are MDHEN and SYDVKM. This CDR3 is 14 amino acids long.

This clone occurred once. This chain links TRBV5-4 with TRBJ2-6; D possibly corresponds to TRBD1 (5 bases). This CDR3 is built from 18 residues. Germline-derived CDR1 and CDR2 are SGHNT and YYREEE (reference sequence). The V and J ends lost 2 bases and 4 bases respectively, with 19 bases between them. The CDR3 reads CASSFNMQGLGGANVLTF. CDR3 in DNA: TGTGCCAGCAGCTTTAATATGCAGGGTCTAGGCGGGGCCAACGTCCTGACTTTC.

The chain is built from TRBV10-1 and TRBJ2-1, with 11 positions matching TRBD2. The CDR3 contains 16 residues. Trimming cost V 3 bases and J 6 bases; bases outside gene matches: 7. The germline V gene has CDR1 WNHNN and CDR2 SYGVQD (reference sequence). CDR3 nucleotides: TGCGCCAGCAGTGACGGACTAGCGGGCGTCGCCAATGAGCAGTTCTTC. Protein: CASSDGLAGVANEQFF.

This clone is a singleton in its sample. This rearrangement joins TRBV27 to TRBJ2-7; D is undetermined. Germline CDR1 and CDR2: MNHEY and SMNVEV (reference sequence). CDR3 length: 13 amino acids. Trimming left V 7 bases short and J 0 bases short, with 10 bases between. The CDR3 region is CASKSRNSYEQYF. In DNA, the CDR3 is TGTGCCAGCAAGAGCAGGAACTCCTACGAGCAGTACTTC.

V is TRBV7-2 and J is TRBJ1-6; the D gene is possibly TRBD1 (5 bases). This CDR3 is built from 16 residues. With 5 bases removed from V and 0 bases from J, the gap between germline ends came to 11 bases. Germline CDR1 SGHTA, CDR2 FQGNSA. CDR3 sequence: CASSPDSSSYNSPLHF. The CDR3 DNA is TGTGCCAGCAGCCCTGACAGTAGCTCCTATAATTCACCCCTCCACTTT.

The CDR3 DNA is TGTGCCTGGAGTGTACCGGTCCCGGGGACTGAAGCTTTCTTT. It codes for CAWSVPVPGTEAFF. This sequence joins TRBV30 and TRBJ1-1; D unresolved. V shed 0 bases and J shed 5 bases, with 13 bases lying between them. CDR1 and CDR2 (germline): GTSNPN, SVGIG (reference sequence). The CDR3 has 14 residues. Full variable domain (missing parts from reference TRBV30 and TRBJ1-1): SQTIHQWPATLVQPVGSPLSLECTVEGTSNPNLYWYRQAAGRGLQLLFYSVGIGQISSEVPQNLSASRPQDRQFILSSKKLLLSDSGFYLCAWSVPVPGTEAFFGQGTRLTVV.

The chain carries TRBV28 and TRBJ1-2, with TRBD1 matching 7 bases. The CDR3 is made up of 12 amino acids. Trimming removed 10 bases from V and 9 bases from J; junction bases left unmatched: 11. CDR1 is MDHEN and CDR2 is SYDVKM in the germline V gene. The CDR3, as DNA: TGTGCCACGACCGACAGGGAAGGAAGCTACACCTTC. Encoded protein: CATTDREGSYTF.

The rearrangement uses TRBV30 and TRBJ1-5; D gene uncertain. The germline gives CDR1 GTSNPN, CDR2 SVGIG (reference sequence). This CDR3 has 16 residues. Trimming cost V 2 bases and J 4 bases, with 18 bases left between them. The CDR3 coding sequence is TGTGCCTGGAGTCTTCGGGGAGGTAAGGGTAATCAGCCCCAGCATTTT. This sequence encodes CAWSLRGGKGNQPQHF.

The CDR3 region has the DNA TGTGCCAGTCAGGGCATTACAAGAGGCGAGCAGTACTTC. Translated, it gives CASQGITRGEQYF. The chain combines TRBV12-3 or TRBV12-4 with TRBJ2-7; possibly TRBD1 for D (5 bases). The CDR3 consists of 13 residues. Trimming left V 9 bases short and J 6 bases short, with 18 bases between.

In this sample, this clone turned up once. CDR3 residues: CASSYSMGGHTEAFF. The CDR3 nucleotides are TGTGCCAGCAGTTACTCGATGGGGGGGCACACTGAAGCTTTCTTT. The chain is built from TRBV6-5 and TRBJ1-1; D is perhaps TRBD1 (6 bases). There are 15 residues in the CDR3. Per the germline V gene, CDR1 is MNHEY and CDR2 is SVGAGI. Between the trimmed V and J ends, which lost 0 bases and 3 bases, there was a span of 11 bases.

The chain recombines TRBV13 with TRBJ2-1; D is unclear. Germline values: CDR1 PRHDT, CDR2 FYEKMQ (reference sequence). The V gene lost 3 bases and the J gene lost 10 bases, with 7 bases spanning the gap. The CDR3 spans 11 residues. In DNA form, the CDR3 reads TGTGCCAGCAGCTTTGCTATGGAGCAGTTCTTC. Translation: CASSFAMEQFF. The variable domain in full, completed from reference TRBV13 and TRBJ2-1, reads AAGVIQSPRHLIKEKRETATLKCYPIPRHDTVYWYQQGPGQDPQFLISFYEKMQSDKGSIPDRFSAQQFSDYHSELNMSSLELGDSALYFCASSFAMEQFFGPGTRLTVL.

CDR3 DNA sequence: TGTGCCAGCAGCGAGGGGGCGTTGAATGAGCAGTTCTTC. This sequence encodes CASSEGALNEQFF. J is TRBJ2-1 and V is TRBV3-1 (or the pseudogene TRBV3-2); 7 nucleotides align to TRBD1. The length of the CDR3 is 13 residues. J was trimmed by 7 bases and V by 5 bases; bases with no gene match: 5. The germline V gene encodes CDR1 LGHDT and CDR2 YNNKEL (reference sequence).

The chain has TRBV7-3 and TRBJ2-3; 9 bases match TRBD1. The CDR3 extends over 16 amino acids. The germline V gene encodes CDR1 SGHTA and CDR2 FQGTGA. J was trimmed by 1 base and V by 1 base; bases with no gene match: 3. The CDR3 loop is CASSLRGQGGTDTQYF. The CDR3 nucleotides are TGTGCCAGCAGCTTAAGGGGACAGGGAGGCACAGATACGCAGTATTTT.